This TCR beta chain stems from a study of cytomegalovirus exposure and HLA in healthy donors. Study summary: The Caucasian-associated ancestry cluster contained 75% to 85% of the roughly 370 genotyped donors. Points from the study as a whole: Upon later analysis, TCR association rates were observed to vary by HLA locus, being highest for DRB1 and lowest for HLA-C. A list of more than 150 TCR beta chains associated with cytomegalovirus was given.

In regard to this clone: The antigen is not known.

The primer mix had 60 Vbeta and 13 Jbeta primers. In the study's own analysis: The authors later counted 75 million to 90 million unique TCR beta chains, around 9.9 million of them shared. Method: immunoSEQ multiplex PCR; TCRdb's copy keeps in-frame clones and lacks some. The V and J calls and the clone size are those of that table, but D and trimming were determined from the DNA. This sample has under 150,000 clones; 75% to 85% occur once, and the top ten carry over 1.3%. The CDR3 length is 14 residues. J lost 6 bases, V lost 5 bases, and 9 bases had no gene match. Germline V gives CDR1 LNHDA, CDR2 SQIVND (reference sequence).

This chain uses TRBV19 with TRBJ1-1; 7 bases map to TRBD1. The receptor comes from a woman aged 40 to 50 in good health and CMV-seronegative. The specimen was PBMCs. CDR3: CASSQDRVSPEAFF. The DNA for the CDR3 is TGTGCCAGTAGTCAAGACAGGGTCAGCCCTGAAGCTTTCTTT.